One and the same sample provided the 20 T cell receptor beta chains below, sequenced in a study of T cells in Graves' hyperthyroidism and ophthalmopathy. Amplified regions were TCR beta CDR3 sequences from RNA transcripts. When the TCR CDR3 underwent first-round RT-PCR, the HTBI primer set was used. MiXCR was run by TCRdb on the multiplex PCR reads, yielding one entry per CDR3 protein. The sample lists 500,000 to 650,000 distinct CDR3 sequences, about a sixth occurring once. Sequenced material: blood. The receptors here all came from a young woman with Graves' ophthalmopathy.

This clonotype came up once. This sequence joins TRBV6-1 and TRBJ2-4; 8 bases are a match to TRBD2. Germline loops: CDR1 MNHNS, CDR2 SASEGT. This CDR3 is built from 17 residues. The V segment lost 11 bases and the J segment 0 bases; nucleotides outside the gene matches: 15. In DNA form, the CDR3 reads TGTGCCCCTCCTGTCGGGGATAGCGGGATAGCCAAAAACATTCAGTACTTC. Protein: CAPPVGDSGIAKNIQYF.

This clonotype appeared a few times. This sequence joins TRBV6-2 or TRBV6-3 and TRBJ1-5; perhaps TRBD1 as D (5 bases). Germline V gives CDR1 MNHEY, CDR2 SVGEGT. V lost 2 bases to trimming and J lost 3 bases, with 14 bases between them. The CDR3 has 16 amino acids. In DNA form, the CDR3 reads TGTGCCAGCAGTTACGAAGGGGCTGTCCACAATCAGCCCCAGCATTTT. Residues: CASSYEGAVHNQPQHF.

The table lists this clonotype with a few counts. The genes are TRBV14 and TRBJ2-1; 8 bases are a match to TRBD1. With V trimmed by 3 bases and J by 6 bases, 10 bases remained unmatched. Germline CDR1 reads SGHDN; CDR2 reads FVKESK. This CDR3 region has 16 residues. CDR3 protein: CASSHGSRGQGNEQFF. The CDR3 DNA follows: TGTGCCAGCAGCCATGGCTCCAGGGGGCAGGGCAATGAGCAGTTCTTC.

The table lists this clonotype with many counts. This chain connects TRBV11-1 to TRBJ2-2; D is perhaps TRBD1 or TRBD2 (5 bases each). Germline loops: CDR1 SGHAT, CDR2 FQDESV (reference sequence). The V gene lost 5 bases and the J gene lost 7 bases, with 17 bases spanning the gap. The CDR3 is 15 amino acids. CDR3 protein: CASSTKGTWGGELFF. DNA for the CDR3: TGTGCCAGCAGCACCAAGGGGACCTGGGGCGGGGAGCTGTTTTTT.

This clonotype was recorded at least ten times. The CDR3 DNA reads as TGTGCCAGCAGCATAGGACTAGCGGTCGATGAGCAGTTCTTC. Protein sequence: CASSIGLAVDEQFF. V usage is TRBV7-3 and J usage is TRBJ2-1, with TRBD2 matching 10 bases. Germline CDR1 SGHTA, CDR2 FQGTGA. V was pared by 5 bases and J by 8 bases, with 6 bases of the junction left unmatched. CDR3 length: 14 residues.

This clonotype was counted a few times. This chain connects TRBV6-2 or TRBV6-3 to TRBJ1-1, with D possibly being TRBD1 (6 bases). The CDR3 length is 13 residues. Germline CDR1 MNHEY, CDR2 SVGEGT. V lost 5 bases and J 10 bases, leaving 17 bases between the germline ends. The CDR3 nucleotides are TGTGCCAGCAGTCCAAGAGACAGGAGCCGAGCTTTCTTT. It is translated as CASSPRDRSRAFF.

The table lists this clonotype with many counts. CDR3 in amino acids: CAISPLRDTEAFF. The CDR3 DNA is TGTGCCATCAGCCCTCTAAGGGACACTGAAGCTTTCTTT. This chain connects TRBV10-3 to TRBJ1-1; the D is unclear. This CDR3 is 13 amino acids long. Trimming left V 6 bases short and J 3 bases short, with 11 bases between. Germline V lookup: CDR1 ENHRY, CDR2 SYGVKD.

There are many counts of this clonotype. The genes are TRBV6-1 and TRBJ2-5, with D maybe TRBD2 (7 bases). Germline CDR1 MNHNS, CDR2 SASEGT. V dropped 8 bases and J dropped 2 bases, with 18 bases sitting between them. CDR3 length: 15 residues. In nucleotides, the CDR3 is TGTGCCAGCCTCTCTGGGGGCGGGGGTCAAGAGACCCAGTACTTC. Its translation is CASLSGGGGQETQYF.

Here the CDR3 DNA reads TGTGCCAGCAGCGAGGAGGGGCAAAATCAGCCCCAGCATTTT. Translation gives CASSEEGQNQPQHF. V usage is TRBV5-6 and J usage is TRBJ1-5, with D possibly TRBD1 on 5 matching bases. Germline CDR1 is SGHDT and CDR2 is YYEEEE. V gave up 4 bases and J gave up 4 bases, with 12 bases separating them. The CDR3 totals 14 residues.

This clonotype occurred many times. This sequence joins TRBV7-6 and TRBJ2-3, with D hard to call. Germline V gene data show CDR1 as SGHVS and CDR2 as FNYEAQ. CDR3 length: 14 amino acids. Trimming shortened V by 6 bases and J by 2 bases, and 12 bases separated the two germline ends. The CDR3 bases are TGTGCCAGCAGTCTTAGGGAAAACACAGATACGCAGTATTTT. This translates into CASSLRENTDTQYF.

This clonotype appeared many times. The chain joins TRBV29-1 to TRBJ2-6; D is uncertain. Germline lookup yields CDR1 SQVTM and CDR2 ANQGSEA. This CDR3 comprises 14 residues. Trimming removed 6 bases from V and 2 bases from J, with 11 bases in between. The CDR3 region has the DNA TGCAGCGTCAAGGGCAGACCTGGGGCCAACGTCCTGACTTTC. This translates into CSVKGRPGANVLTF.

The sample holds many counts of this clonotype. The chain is built from TRBV4-1 and TRBJ2-3, with 7 nucleotides matching TRBD1. The CDR3 contains 15 residues. Germline V gives CDR1 MGHRA, CDR2 YSYEKL. The trim removed 0 bases at V and 4 bases at J, leaving 4 bases unmatched. DNA of the CDR3: TGCGCCAGCAGCCAAGAGGTCACAGGGGCAGATACGCAGTATTTT. As protein: CASSQEVTGADTQYF.

This clonotype was observed a handful of times. The V and J genes are TRBV7-2 and TRBJ1-4; D gene uncertain. V lost 5 bases and J 5 bases, leaving 9 bases between the germline ends. CDR1 and CDR2 from the germline V gene are SGHTA and FQGNSA. This CDR3 comprises 13 residues. CDR3 sequence: CASSQLPNEKLFF. The CDR3 nucleotides are TGTGCCAGCAGCCAACTTCCGAATGAAAAACTGTTTTTT.

This clonotype was counted many times. J is TRBJ2-7 and V is TRBV28; a possible D gene is TRBD2 (5 bases). The CDR3 loop spans 16 amino acids. Trimming removed 2 bases from V and 2 bases from J, with 16 bases in between. CDR1 and CDR2 from the germline V gene are MDHEN and SYDVKM. The CDR3 here is CASSLDEASYPYEQYF. CDR3 in DNA: TGTGCCAGCAGTTTAGATGAGGCTAGCTATCCCTACGAGCAGTACTTC.

This clonotype was counted many times. The rearrangement joins TRBV28 to TRBJ2-5, with 8 nucleotides matching TRBD2. Unmatched junction bases numbered 7, after V lost 3 bases and J lost 4 bases. The germline CDR1 and CDR2 sequences are MDHEN and SYDVKM. This CDR3 region has 15 residues. DNA of the CDR3: TGTGCCAGCAGTTTGTTTGGCGGGGGGAGAGAGACCCAGTACTTC. Its translation: CASSLFGGGRETQYF.

This clonotype occurred once. The CDR3 here is CASRGQTSYNEQFF. For the CDR3, the DNA is TGTGCCAGCAGAGGACAGACTTCATACAATGAGCAGTTCTTC. The gene calls are TRBV6-1 and TRBJ2-1; possible D gene TRBD1, 6 bases. Germline loops: CDR1 MNHNS, CDR2 SASEGT. The germline V and J ends were trimmed by 6 bases and 4 bases, with 13 bases remaining between them. There are 14 residues in the CDR3.

The chain joins TRBV28 to TRBJ2-5; TRBD2 is a possible D gene (6 bases). This CDR3 region has 13 residues. Germline lookup yields CDR1 MDHEN and CDR2 SYDVKM. Trimming took 4 bases from V and 1 from J, leaving 7 bases between them. CDR3: CASSWRGQETQYF. DNA of the CDR3: TGTGCCAGCAGTTGGAGGGGCCAAGAGACCCAGTACTTC. Drawing the rest from reference TRBV28 and TRBJ2-5, the complete variable domain is DVKVTQSSRYLVKRTGEKVFLECVQDMDHENMFWYRQDPGLGLRLIYFSYDVKMKEKGDIPEGYSVSREKKERFSLILESASTNQTSMYLCASSWRGQETQYFGPGTRLLVL.

This clonotype was observed many times. V gene TRBV28 combines with J gene TRBJ2-7; the D is unclear. Between the trimmed V and J ends, which lost 5 bases and 2 bases, there was a span of 7 bases. In germline, CDR1 is MDHEN, CDR2 SYDVKM. The CDR3 covers 12 residues. The CDR3 loop is CASSPKPYEQYF. For the CDR3, the DNA is TGTGCCAGCAGTCCGAAACCCTACGAGCAGTACTTC.

The sample holds many counts of this clonotype. This chain connects TRBV20-1 to TRBJ1-5; TRBD1 matches 9 bases. Germline lookup yields CDR1 DFQATT and CDR2 SNEGSKA (reference sequence). The CDR3 extends over 15 amino acids. Trimming took 6 bases from V and 1 from J; bases not matched to a gene: 7. The CDR3 protein is CSAPSGTGSNQPQHF. The CDR3 DNA is TGCAGTGCCCCGAGCGGGACAGGGAGCAATCAGCCCCAGCATTTT.

The chain is built from TRBV4-1 and TRBJ1-2, with D uncertain. The V gene's germline CDR1 is MGHRA and CDR2 YSYEKL. V was clipped by 4 bases and J by 5 bases, with 20 bases between them. The CDR3 is 16 amino acids. The DNA for the CDR3 is TGCGCCAGCAGCCCCAGACCCTTAAGAGCCCTATATGGCTACACCTTC. Amino acid sequence: CASSPRPLRALYGYTF.